Listed below are T cell receptor beta chains from one sample, sequenced in a study of blood T cell repertoires in COVID-19. Produced via immunoSEQ multiplex PCR; TCRdb's table is partial and in-frame only. The table records approximately 450,000 clones, around 88% of them present only once. Sequenced input: peripheral blood. The origin of the receptors is a woman aged 30 to 39 with acute or convalescent COVID-19. Both conserved end residues are trimmed from each CDR3. D genes are given only for firm matches.

d_call: -; v_call: TRBV27; j_call: TRBJ2-3; cdr3_aa: ASSLARSKDTQY
d_call: -; v_call: TRBV2; j_call: TRBJ1-6; cdr3_aa: ASSVDRPSYNSPLH
d_call: TRBD1; v_call: TRBV14; j_call: TRBJ1-5; cdr3_aa: ASSSWDRGSESNQPQH
d_call: TRBD1; v_call: TRBV30; j_call: TRBJ2-2; cdr3_aa: AWKSDGTGPTGELF
d_call: -; v_call: TRBV20-1; j_call: TRBJ1-1; cdr3_aa: SARSGAGAF
d_call: -; v_call: TRBV3-1/TRBV3-2; j_call: TRBJ1-2; cdr3_aa: ASRYEGGGYGYT
d_call: TRBD1; v_call: TRBV9; j_call: TRBJ2-7; cdr3_aa: ASQGDSSYEQY
d_call: -; v_call: TRBV12-3/TRBV12-4; j_call: TRBJ2-5; cdr3_aa: ASSEQGETQY
d_call: -; v_call: TRBV5-1; j_call: TRBJ2-1; cdr3_aa: ASSLTGLSYNEQF
d_call: -; v_call: TRBV5-6; j_call: TRBJ2-7; cdr3_aa: ASSPPGVRKIYEQY
d_call: -; v_call: TRBV6-6; j_call: TRBJ2-1; cdr3_aa: ASSYRDSYNEQF
d_call: TRBD2; v_call: TRBV28; j_call: TRBJ2-7; cdr3_aa: ASSSDTNWRGGVFRDEQY
d_call: TRBD1; v_call: TRBV19; j_call: TRBJ1-1; cdr3_aa: ASSHGQGNTEAF
d_call: -; v_call: TRBV5-6; j_call: TRBJ1-1; cdr3_aa: ASSLDRSRAEAF
d_call: -; v_call: TRBV28; j_call: TRBJ1-4; cdr3_aa: ASSLSNWASTTNEKLF
d_call: TRBD2; v_call: TRBV6-6; j_call: TRBJ2-7; cdr3_aa: ASLLASSGAYEQY
d_call: TRBD1; v_call: TRBV29-1; j_call: TRBJ2-1; cdr3_aa: SVTGTGWDEQF
d_call: -; v_call: TRBV15; j_call: TRBJ1-2; cdr3_aa: ATSRTANYGYT
d_call: -; v_call: TRBV28; j_call: TRBJ1-2; cdr3_aa: ASRFGGARDYGYT
d_call: TRBD1; v_call: TRBV12-3/TRBV12-4; j_call: TRBJ1-1; cdr3_aa: ASRQTGRPEAF
d_call: -; v_call: TRBV5-6; j_call: TRBJ1-4; cdr3_aa: ASSSDSNSATNEKLF
d_call: TRBD2; v_call: TRBV9; j_call: TRBJ2-7; cdr3_aa: ASSVAASGGSYEQY
d_call: TRBD1; v_call: TRBV4-1; j_call: TRBJ1-2; cdr3_aa: ASSRGGGQGGYGYT
d_call: TRBD1; v_call: TRBV3-1/TRBV3-2; j_call: TRBJ2-5; cdr3_aa: ASSQGQGQTQY